The 24 T cell receptor beta chains given below trace back to one sample, sequenced in a study of cytomegalovirus exposure and HLA in healthy donors. Sequencing used immunoSEQ multiplex PCR; TCRdb keeps in-frame clones, though not all of them. The sample lists hundreds of thousands of clones, about nine tenths occurring once. Sequencing used PBMCs. These receptors were taken from a woman between 18 and 29 years old in good health and CMV-seropositive.

The chain has TRBV27 and TRBJ2-7; tentatively, D is TRBD2 (5 bases). The CDR3 totals 15 residues. Trimming shortened V by 5 bases and J by 2 bases, and 16 bases separated the two germline ends. The germline CDR1 and CDR2 sequences are MNHEY and SMNVEV (reference sequence). The CDR3, as DNA: TGTGCCAGCAGTCCCCGGACTTATTACGCCTACGAGCAGTACTTC. Protein sequence: CASSPRTYYAYEQYF.

The genes are TRBV9 and TRBJ1-1; 7 positions match TRBD1. The germline CDR1 and CDR2 sequences are SGDLS and YYNGEE. The length of the CDR3 is 15 residues. V was clipped by 3 bases and J by 4 bases; unmatched bases: 9. The CDR3 DNA reads as TGTGCCAGCAGCGCTGAAGACAGGGTTGGCACTGAAGCTTTCTTT. It codes for CASSAEDRVGTEAFF.

This chain joins TRBV18 and TRBJ2-7; TRBD2 is a possible D gene (5 bases). V lost 5 bases, J lost 0 bases, and 14 bases lay in between. The CDR3 contains 15 residues. The germline gives CDR1 KGHSH, CDR2 LQKENI. DNA for the CDR3: TGTGCCAGCTCAGCGGGTGGAGCTTACTCCTACGAGCAGTACTTC. Translation: CASSAGGAYSYEQYF. The full variable domain, in which reference TRBV18 and TRBJ2-7 provide the parts outside the CDR3, is NAGVMQNPRHLVRRRGQEARLRCSPMKGHSHVYWYRQLPEEGLKFMVYLQKENIIDESGMPKERFSAEFPKEGPSILRIQQVVRGDSAAYFCASSAGGAYSYEQYFGPGTRLTVT.

This chain connects TRBV11-3 to TRBJ1-1; no firm D call. Germline CDR1 reads SGHNT; CDR2 reads YENEEA. The CDR3 consists of 12 residues. The V end lost 5 bases, the J end lost 1 base, and 5 bases lay between the germline ends. The CDR3: CASSPGNTEAFF. CDR3 sequence (DNA): TGTGCCAGCAGCCCCGGGAACACTGAAGCTTTCTTT.

This clone was seen once. The rearrangement joins TRBV5-4 to TRBJ2-7; perhaps TRBD1 as D (5 bases). This CDR3 is built from 15 residues. Trimming shortened V by 4 bases and J by 0 bases, and 14 bases separated the two germline ends. The germline CDR1 and CDR2 sequences are SGHNT and YYREEE (reference sequence). CDR3 coding DNA: TGTGCCAGCAGCCGGCAGGACAAAGGCTCCTACGAGCAGTACTTC. This translates into CASSRQDKGSYEQYF.

The chain employs TRBV6-5 and TRBJ1-1; 7 nucleotides match TRBD1. With V trimmed by 6 bases and J by 3 bases, 10 bases remained unmatched. This CDR3 is 15 amino acids long. Per the germline V gene, CDR1 is MNHEY and CDR2 is SVGAGI. CDR3 DNA: TGTGCCAGCAGCTCCTCCCGACAGGGACACACTGAAGCTTTCTTT. Protein product: CASSSSRQGHTEAFF.

The chain carries TRBV5-6 and TRBJ1-4; a possible D gene is TRBD1 (5 bases). The ends were cut back, 3 bases at V and 5 bases at J, with 14 bases in the middle. The CDR3 has 15 amino acids. Germline values: CDR1 SGHDT, CDR2 YYEEEE. The CDR3 DNA sequence: TGTGCCAGCAGCTGGGGCCAGGGTTGGAATGAAAAACTGTTTTTT. It codes for CASSWGQGWNEKLFF.

The J gene is TRBJ1-2, the V gene TRBV28, with 7 nucleotides matching TRBD1. After removal of 5 bases from V and 2 bases from J, the junction contained 11 bases not matched to a gene. Germline V CDR1 and CDR2: MDHEN, SYDVKM. The CDR3 spans 16 residues. This CDR3 reads CASSLNPGQKNYGYTF. CDR3 bases: TGTGCCAGCAGTCTCAACCCGGGACAGAAGAACTATGGCTACACCTTC.

This chain joins TRBV6-5 and TRBJ2-1; 10 nucleotides line up with TRBD2. CDR1 and CDR2 (germline): MNHEY, SVGAGI. Trimming took 6 bases from V and 8 from J; bases not matched to a gene: 10. The CDR3 has 15 residues. CDR3 coding DNA: TGTGCCAGCAGCCCTATAGCGGGAGGTTTCCATGAGCAGTTCTTC. Amino acids: CASSPIAGGFHEQFF.

The chain joins TRBV5-1 to TRBJ2-5, with D possibly TRBD1 on 5 matching bases. The CDR3 extends over 15 amino acids. The V gene lost 0 bases and the J gene lost 2 bases, with 11 bases spanning the gap. Germline assignment: CDR1 SGHRS and CDR2 YFSETQ. The CDR3 sequence is CASSLAAGKQETQYF. DNA for the CDR3: TGCGCCAGCAGCTTGGCGGCAGGGAAGCAAGAGACCCAGTACTTC.

The chain is built from TRBV29-1 and TRBJ2-7, with 7 positions matching TRBD1. Per germline, CDR1 SQVTM and CDR2 ANQGSEA. The trim removed 4 bases at V and 2 bases at J, leaving 5 bases unmatched. This CDR3 has 13 amino acids. CDR3 sequence reads: CSVAGTATYEQYF. The DNA of the CDR3 is TGCAGCGTTGCCGGGACAGCTACCTACGAGCAGTACTTC.

The chain has TRBV30 and TRBJ1-3, with D possibly being TRBD1 (6 bases). The CDR3 consists of 16 residues. V gave up 4 bases and J gave up 1 base, with 17 bases separating them. Germline V gene sequence: CDR1 GTSNPN, CDR2 SVGIG (reference sequence). This CDR3 reads CAWKTRGSTSGNTIYF. The CDR3 DNA reads TGTGCCTGGAAAACGAGGGGGAGTACTTCTGGAAACACCATATATTTT.

This sequence joins TRBV9 and TRBJ1-1; weak D call: TRBD1 (5 bases). CDR3 length: 13 amino acids. Trimming shortened V by 0 bases and J by 3 bases, and 6 bases separated the two germline ends. Germline lookup yields CDR1 SGDLS and CDR2 YYNGEE. This CDR3 is CASSVEQDTEAFF. CDR3 bases: TGTGCCAGCAGCGTAGAACAGGACACTGAAGCTTTCTTT.

CDR3 sequence: CASSSRTGGITGGELFF. The CDR3 DNA is TGTGCCAGCAGCTCCCGGACAGGGGGCATAACCGGAGGGGAGCTGTTTTTT. The chain carries TRBV11-3 and TRBJ2-2; 11 nucleotides align to TRBD1. The CDR3 length is 17 residues. V lost 4 bases, J lost 8 bases, and 12 bases stayed unmatched. Germline CDR1 reads SGHNT; CDR2 reads YENEEA.

CDR3 sequence reads: CASFAGELFF. The CDR3 nucleotides are TGTGCCAGCTTCGCCGGGGAGCTGTTTTTT. The gene calls are TRBV2 and TRBJ2-2; D is uncertain. Germline CDR1 SNHLY, CDR2 FYNNEI. Between the trimmed V and J ends, which lost 8 bases and 6 bases, there was a span of 4 bases. There are 10 residues in the CDR3.

V usage is TRBV28 and J usage is TRBJ2-7; 9 bases are shared with TRBD1. The CDR3 is made up of 13 amino acids. Per germline, CDR1 MDHEN and CDR2 SYDVKM. The ends lost 6 bases at V and 3 bases at J; junction bases unmatched: 3. The CDR3 protein is CASRWDRDYEQYF. CDR3 nucleotide sequence: TGTGCCAGCAGATGGGACAGGGACTACGAGCAGTACTTC.

The V call is TRBV14, the J call TRBJ1-3; D unresolved. V was pared by 0 bases and J by 0 bases, with 6 bases between. The CDR3 is 15 amino acids. Looked up from germline, CDR1 is SGHDN and CDR2 is FVKESK. This CDR3 reads CASSQELLSGNTIYF. The CDR3 nucleotides read TGTGCCAGCAGCCAAGAACTACTCTCTGGAAACACCATATATTTT.

This clone was picked up one time. The J gene is TRBJ2-7, the V gene TRBV9; TRBD2 might be the D (6 bases). The CDR3 contains 14 residues. Germline V gene lookup returns CDR1 SGDLS and CDR2 YYNGEE. V lost 0 bases to trimming and J lost 2 bases, with 9 bases between them. CDR3 sequence: CASSVAGSPYEQYF. The CDR3 coding sequence is TGTGCCAGCAGCGTAGCCGGGAGCCCCTACGAGCAGTACTTC.

The rearrangement links TRBV27 to TRBJ1-1; 8 nucleotides align to TRBD1. CDR3 length equals 13 residues. Germline V lookup: CDR1 MNHEY, CDR2 SMNVEV (reference sequence). J lost 5 bases, V lost 10 bases, and 9 bases had no gene match. The CDR3 reads CATQTGVSTEAFF. In DNA form, the CDR3 reads TGTGCCACCCAGACAGGGGTGAGTACTGAAGCTTTCTTT.

This sequence joins TRBV10-2 and TRBJ1-1; 7 nucleotides agree with TRBD1. With V trimmed by 0 bases and J by 9 bases, 7 bases remained unmatched. CDR3 length equals 14 residues. From germline, CDR1 is WSHSY and CDR2 SAAADI. CDR3 coding DNA: TGCGCCAGCAGTGAGTCTAGAGGGACAGAACAAGCTTTCTTT. The encoded protein is CASSESRGTEQAFF.

This rearrangement joins TRBV4-1 to TRBJ1-1; no firm D call. CDR3 length: 15 residues. CDR1 is MGHRA, CDR2 YSYEKL, per germline. Trimming removed 0 bases at V and 0 bases at J, with 8 bases between. The DNA of the CDR3 is TGCGCCAGCAGCCAAGAACCCAGATTGAACACTGAAGCTTTCTTT. This gives the protein CASSQEPRLNTEAFF.

V gene TRBV5-1 combines with J gene TRBJ2-1; perhaps TRBD1 as D (6 bases). The germline V gene has CDR1 SGHRS and CDR2 YFSETQ. This CDR3 contains 19 residues. Between the trimmed V and J ends, which lost 0 bases and 0 bases, there was a span of 19 bases. This CDR3 is CASSLENSPGHSSYNEQFF. CDR3 nucleotide sequence: TGCGCCAGCAGCTTGGAAAATAGCCCGGGACACAGCTCCTACAATGAGCAGTTCTTC.

This chain uses TRBV27 with TRBJ2-5; 12 bases match TRBD2. The CDR3 runs to 16 residues. V gave up 6 bases and J gave up 7 bases; unmatched junction bases: 12. Germline CDR1 is MNHEY and CDR2 is SMNVEV (reference sequence). CDR3 residues: CASSPGTSGRLGTQYF. In DNA, the CDR3 is TGTGCCAGCAGCCCCGGGACTAGCGGGCGCCTGGGGACCCAGTACTTC.

The chain couples TRBV29-1 to TRBJ2-3, with D maybe TRBD1 (6 bases). Trimming took 1 base from V and 2 from J, leaving 16 bases between them. This CDR3 contains 16 residues. Germline values: CDR1 SQVTM, CDR2 ANQGSEA. The CDR3 sequence is CSVEGGPDLHTDTQYF. In DNA, the CDR3 is TGCAGCGTTGAAGGGGGGCCAGATCTACACACAGATACGCAGTATTTT.